This TCR beta chain was retrieved from a study of shared clonotypes between healthy human individuals. Findings and caveats of the study: Depth was large, yet rarefaction showed that sorted-subset sequencing was incomplete. Sampling covered nothing but blood. Tissue TCR repertoires likely differ from those found in blood.

Note on this clone: The antigen is unknown. Other DNA sequences from this sample encode an identical CDR3 as well.

Profiled with immunoSEQ multiplex PCR; TCRdb holds only in-frame clones, not every one. The table includes roughly 700,000 clones, 90% detected once. CDR3 length equals 11 residues. Between the trimmed V and J ends, which lost 1 base and 2 bases, there was a span of 1 base. CDR1 and CDR2 from the germline V gene are DFQATT and SNEGSKA (reference sequence). The specimen sequenced was memory CD8+ T cells from PBMCs. Subset given: CD45RO+ cells pooled with CCR7-negative TemRA cells. This receptor was obtained from a man younger than 35 in good health. Some clones in this sample may be carry-over from other donors' samples. The V gene is TRBV20-1, the J gene TRBJ2-3; no definite D call. The CDR3 nucleotides read TGCAGTGCTAGAGTCACAGATACGCAGTATTTT. Translation: CSARVTDTQYF.